What follows describes a single T cell receptor beta chain. Its antigen is unknown. One end of the junction does not line up with germline, which may come from a read error. These data come from a study of cytomegalovirus exposure and HLA in healthy donors. Broader study findings: Researchers reported in a later analysis that a missense DCLRE1C variant was tied to TCR beta V- and J-gene trimming.

The PCR ran on 60 Vbeta and 13 Jbeta primers. TCRdb's copy holds only in-frame clones and misses some; the assay was immunoSEQ multiplex PCR. The sample carries roughly 180,000 clones, about 81% recorded once. This receptor was obtained from a woman between 18 and 30 years old in good health and CMV-seropositive. Sequencing was carried out using PBMCs.

The CDR3 DNA reads as TGTGCCAGCAGCTCCCCCACAAACAGTCAGTACTTC. This encodes CASSSPTNSQYF. This chain links TRBV11-2 with TRBJ2-4; the D is unclear. CDR3 length: 12 residues. Germline V gives CDR1 SGHAT, CDR2 FQNNGV.